A selection of T cell receptor beta chains follows, all from one sample in a study of technical replicates of blood from a few donors. Clones were sequenced by immunoSEQ multiplex PCR, and TCRdb holds only the in-frame ones, with some missing. This sample carries about 83,000 clones, just over 90% of them seen once, and the ten largest clones take 0.27%. The sequencing input was T cells isolated from PBMCs. These TCRs come from a human donor in good health. Both conserved end residues are part of each CDR3. The D gene is left open where the match is weak. Clone size is stated in some rows and not others, as once, few, many or a class when expanded.

abundance | j_gene | len | v_gene | d_gene | CDR3aa | CDR3nt
. | TRBJ1-4 | 16 | TRBV7-3 | . | CASSTTAKGWFEKLFF | TGTGCCAGCAGCACGACCGCCAAGGGGTGGTTTGAAAAACTGTTTTTT
. | TRBJ2-7 | 12 | TRBV15 | . | CATSRALGEQYF | TGTGCCACCAGCAGAGCGCTAGGAGAGCAGTACTTC
. | TRBJ2-7 | 14 | TRBV10-1 | . | CASSPDMSSYEQYF | TGCGCCAGCAGTCCGGACATGAGCTCCTACGAGCAGTACTTC
once | TRBJ1-4 | 11 | TRBV2 | . | CASAGGSLLFF | TGTGCCAGCGCCGGGGGAAGCCTTCTGTTTTTT
. | TRBJ2-5 | 14 | TRBV14 | TRBD2 | CASSLTLAGKTQYF | TGTGCCAGCAGCCTTACGTTAGCGGGGAAGACCCAGTACTTC
. | TRBJ1-1 | 15 | TRBV6-1 | TRBD1 | CASMGQGALRTEAFF | TGTGCCAGCATGGGACAGGGGGCGCTTCGGACTGAAGCTTTCTTT
. | TRBJ1-2 | 14 | TRBV5-8 | . | CASSLRGPVMSYTF | TGTGCCAGCAGCCTGCGAGGCCCCGTAATGAGCTACACCTTC
once | TRBJ1-3 | 15 | TRBV29-1 | . | CSVEDLLSRGNTIYF | TGCAGCGTTGAAGATCTCCTCTCGCGGGGAAACACCATATATTTT
. | TRBJ2-2 | 14 | TRBV19 | TRBD1 | CASRDRDSSGELFF | TGTGCCAGTAGGGACAGGGACTCCTCCGGGGAGCTGTTTTTT
. | TRBJ2-7 | 15 | TRBV4-1 | TRBD2 | CASSQDLAGDYEQYF | TGCGCCAGCAGCCAAGATTTAGCGGGAGACTACGAGCAGTACTTC
. | TRBJ1-3 | 15 | TRBV4-1 | . | CASRPTVASGNTIYF | TGCGCCAGCAGACCGACAGTTGCCTCTGGAAACACCATATATTTT
once | TRBJ2-1 | 13 | TRBV29-1 | TRBD2 | CSVNSGGVQEQFF | TGCAGCGTGAATAGCGGGGGGGTACAGGAGCAGTTCTTC
. | TRBJ1-2 | 14 | TRBV21-1 | . | CASSEKRTDYGYTF | TGTGCCAGCAGCGAGAAACGAACAGACTATGGCTACACCTTC
. | TRBJ2-7 | 14 | TRBV27 | . | CASSPYGPSYEQYF | TGTGCCAGCAGCCCGTATGGGCCCTCCTACGAGCAGTACTTC
. | TRBJ2-6 | 17 | TRBV5-1 | . | CASTTRVLVSGANVLTF | TGCGCCAGCACCACCAGGGTGCTGGTCTCTGGGGCCAACGTCCTGACTTTC
. | TRBJ1-2 | 14 | TRBV5-1 | . | CASSLGGLFDGYTF | TGCGCCAGCAGCTTGGGGGGGCTCTTTGATGGCTACACCTTC
. | TRBJ2-1 | 17 | TRBV5-1 | . | CASSSGPTGLVTNEQFF | TGCGCCAGCAGCTCGGGGCCCACAGGGCTGGTTACGAATGAGCAGTTCTTC
. | TRBJ2-7 | 11 | TRBV29-1 | . | CSVGEVYEQYF | TGCAGCGTTGGGGAGGTTTACGAGCAGTACTTC
. | TRBJ1-5 | 16 | TRBV28 | . | CASRPTGHYSNQPQHF | TGTGCCAGCAGACCTACCGGACATTATAGCAATCAGCCCCAGCATTTT
. | TRBJ1-1 | 13 | TRBV28 | . | CASSPTGNTEAFF | TGTGCCAGCAGCCCGACAGGGAACACTGAAGCTTTCTTT
. | TRBJ1-2 | 14 | TRBV30 | . | CAWSGAGKAYGYTF | TGTGCCTGGAGTGGCGCGGGTAAGGCCTATGGCTACACCTTC
. | TRBJ2-3 | 14 | TRBV5-1 | TRBD1 | CASSSSGGADTQYF | TGCGCCAGCAGCTCCTCAGGGGGCGCAGATACGCAGTATTTT
few | TRBJ1-5 | 15 | TRBV29-1 | . | CSVLNRQPSNQPQHF | TGCAGCGTCCTAAACCGACAGCCTAGCAATCAGCCCCAGCATTTT
. | TRBJ2-5 | 14 | TRBV11-3 | . | CASSSPGRRETQYF | TGTGCCAGCAGTTCCCCGGGGAGGAGAGAGACCCAGTACTTC
. | TRBJ2-3 | 17 | TRBV4-1 | TRBD2 | CASSQDASGRWADTQYF | TGCGCCAGCAGCCAAGATGCTAGCGGGAGGTGGGCAGATACGCAGTATTTT
. | TRBJ2-7 | 14 | TRBV7-9 | . | CASSPMVSSYEQYF | TGTGCCAGCAGCCCAATGGTCAGCTCCTACGAGCAGTACTTC
. | TRBJ1-2 | 16 | TRBV21-1 | . | CASSKGTGAQGYGYTF | TGTGCCAGCAGCAAAGGGACAGGGGCACAAGGATATGGCTACACCTTC
. | TRBJ1-6 | 15 | TRBV6-1 | TRBD1 | CASSEWDRANSPLHF | TGTGCCAGCAGTGAATGGGACAGAGCTAATTCACCCCTCCACTTT
. | TRBJ2-3 | 16 | TRBV11-3 | TRBD2 | CASSPRTSGERDTQYF | TGTGCCAGCAGCCCGAGGACTAGCGGGGAGAGAGATACGCAGTATTTT
. | TRBJ2-2 | 24 | TRBV10-2 | . | CASRKRARSHREGGILVNPGELFF | TGCGCCAGCAGAAAGAGGGCCCGCTCCCACAGAGAAGGTGGAATTCTAGTTAACCCCGGGGAGCTGTTTTTT
. | TRBJ1-2 | 16 | TRBV30 | TRBD1 | CAWSDIYRGRYYGYTF | TGTGCCTGGAGTGACATTTACAGGGGGCGATACTATGGCTACACCTTC
. | TRBJ2-5 | 14 | TRBV4-1 | . | CASSRVQGGETQYF | TGCGCCAGCAGCCGAGTACAGGGCGGCGAGACCCAGTACTTC
once | TRBJ2-1 | 16 | TRBV7-9 | . | CASSQIRVGGYNEQFF | TGTGCCAGCAGCCAGATCCGGGTAGGGGGTTACAATGAGCAGTTCTTC
. | TRBJ2-2 | 15 | TRBV29-1 | TRBD1 | CSVEDLGQGTGELFF | TGCAGCGTTGAAGATTTAGGACAGGGTACCGGGGAGCTGTTTTTT
once | TRBJ2-7 | 13 | TRBV6-1 | TRBD1 | CATSGQGSYEQYF | TGTGCCACCAGCGGACAGGGCTCCTACGAGCAGTACTTC
. | TRBJ1-2 | 14 | TRBV4-1 | . | CASSQVGRDYGYTF | TGCGCCAGCAGCCAAGTGGGCAGGGACTATGGCTACACCTTC
. | TRBJ2-7 | 15 | TRBV4-1 | TRBD2 | CASSSDSGRASEQYF | TGCGCCAGCAGCTCCGATAGCGGGAGGGCCAGCGAGCAGTACTTC
. | TRBJ2-7 | 17 | TRBV4-2 | . | CASSHPGEGALTYEQYF | TGTGCCAGCAGCCACCCAGGCGAGGGCGCCTTAACCTACGAGCAGTACTTC
. | TRBJ1-2 | 15 | TRBV29-1 | TRBD1 | CSVPGTGPSNYGYTF | TGCAGCGTTCCCGGGACAGGTCCCTCTAACTATGGCTACACCTTC
. | TRBJ2-2 | 13 | TRBV30 | . | CACIRGYPGELFF | TGTGCCTGCATTAGGGGATATCCCGGGGAGCTGTTTTTT